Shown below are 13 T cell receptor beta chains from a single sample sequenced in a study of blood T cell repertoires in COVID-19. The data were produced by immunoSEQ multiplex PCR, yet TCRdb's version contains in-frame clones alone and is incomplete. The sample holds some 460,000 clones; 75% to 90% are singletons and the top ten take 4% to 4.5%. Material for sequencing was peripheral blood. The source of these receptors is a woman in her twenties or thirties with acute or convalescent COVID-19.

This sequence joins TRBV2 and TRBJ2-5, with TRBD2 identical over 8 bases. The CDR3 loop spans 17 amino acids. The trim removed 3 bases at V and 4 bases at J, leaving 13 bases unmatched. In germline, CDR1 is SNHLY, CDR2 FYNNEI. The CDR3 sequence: CASSEGLGGAVRETQYF. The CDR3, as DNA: TGTGCCAGCAGTGAGGGCCTCGGGGGGGCCGTCAGAGAGACCCAGTACTTC.

CDR3 residues: CATRARGRWETQYF. DNA for the CDR3: TGTGCCACCAGGGCCAGGGGGCGCTGGGAGACCCAGTACTTC. V is TRBV15 and J is TRBJ2-5; 8 bases are a match to TRBD1. This CDR3 has 14 residues. The germline gives CDR1 LNHNV, CDR2 YYDKDF (reference sequence). J lost 5 bases, V lost 6 bases, and 8 bases had no gene match.

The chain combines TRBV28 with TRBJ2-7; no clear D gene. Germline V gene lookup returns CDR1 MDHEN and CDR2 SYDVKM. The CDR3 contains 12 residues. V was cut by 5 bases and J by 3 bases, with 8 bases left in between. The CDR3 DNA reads TGTGCCAGCAGTCCTGCAGGCTACGAGCAGTACTTC. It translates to CASSPAGYEQYF.

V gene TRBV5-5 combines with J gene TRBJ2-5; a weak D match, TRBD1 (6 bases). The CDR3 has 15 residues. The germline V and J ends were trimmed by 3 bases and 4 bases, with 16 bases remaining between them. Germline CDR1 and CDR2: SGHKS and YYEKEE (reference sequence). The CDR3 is CASSYPPGVRETQYF. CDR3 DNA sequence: TGTGCCAGCAGCTATCCCCCAGGGGTACGAGAGACCCAGTACTTC.

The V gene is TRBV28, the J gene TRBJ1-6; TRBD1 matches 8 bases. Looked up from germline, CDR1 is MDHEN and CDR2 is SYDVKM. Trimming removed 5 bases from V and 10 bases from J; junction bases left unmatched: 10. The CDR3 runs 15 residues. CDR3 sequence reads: CASSQPGTGTSPLHF. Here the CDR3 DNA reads TGTGCCAGCAGTCAACCCGGGACAGGAACGTCACCCCTCCACTTT.

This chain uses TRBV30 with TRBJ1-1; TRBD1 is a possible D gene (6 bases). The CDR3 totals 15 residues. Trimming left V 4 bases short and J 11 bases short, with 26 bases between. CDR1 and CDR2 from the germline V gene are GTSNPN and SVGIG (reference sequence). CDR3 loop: CAWKTLGTSPPVAFF. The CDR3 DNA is TGTGCCTGGAAAACCTTGGGGACATCACCGCCGGTGGCTTTCTTT.

CDR3 nucleotides: TGTGCCAGCAGTGAATTTCGGTCTGCGCGGGACTATGGCTACACCTTC. Translating gives CASSEFRSARDYGYTF. This rearrangement joins TRBV25-1 to TRBJ1-2; no reliable D call. CDR1 and CDR2 from the germline V gene are MGHDK and SYGVNS. The length of the CDR3 is 16 residues. V lost 1 base and J 3 bases, leaving 15 bases between the germline ends.

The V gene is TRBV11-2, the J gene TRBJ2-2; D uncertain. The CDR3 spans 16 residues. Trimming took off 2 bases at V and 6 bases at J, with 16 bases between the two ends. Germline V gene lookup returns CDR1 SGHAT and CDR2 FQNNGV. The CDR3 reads CASSLSFPRRSGELFF. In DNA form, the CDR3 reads TGTGCCAGCAGCTTAAGTTTCCCCCGTCGGTCCGGGGAGCTGTTTTTT.

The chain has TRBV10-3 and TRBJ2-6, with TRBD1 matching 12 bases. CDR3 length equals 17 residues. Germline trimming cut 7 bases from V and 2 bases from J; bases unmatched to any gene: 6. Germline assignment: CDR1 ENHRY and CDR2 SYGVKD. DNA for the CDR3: TGTGCCATCAACGCTCGGGACAGGGGGCCTGGGGCCAACGTCCTGACTTTC. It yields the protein CAINARDRGPGANVLTF.

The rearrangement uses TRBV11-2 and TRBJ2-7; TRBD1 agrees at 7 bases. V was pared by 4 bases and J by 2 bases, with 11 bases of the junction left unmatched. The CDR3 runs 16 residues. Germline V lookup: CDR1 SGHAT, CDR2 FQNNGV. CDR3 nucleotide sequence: TGTGCCAGCAGCTCCCTACGCCCTACAGGGGCCTACGAGCAGTACTTC. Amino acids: CASSSLRPTGAYEQYF.

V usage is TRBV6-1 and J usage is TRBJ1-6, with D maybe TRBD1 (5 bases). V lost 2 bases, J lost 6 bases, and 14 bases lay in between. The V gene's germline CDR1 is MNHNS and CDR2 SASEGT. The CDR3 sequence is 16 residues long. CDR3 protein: CASSENGGSPNSPLHF. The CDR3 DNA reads TGTGCCAGCAGTGAAAACGGGGGATCTCCTAATTCACCCCTCCACTTT.

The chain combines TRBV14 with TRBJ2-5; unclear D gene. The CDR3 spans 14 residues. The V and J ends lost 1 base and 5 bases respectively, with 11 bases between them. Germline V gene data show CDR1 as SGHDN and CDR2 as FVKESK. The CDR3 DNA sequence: TGTGCCAGCAGCCAAGTGGCGACATTGGAGACCCAGTACTTC. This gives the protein CASSQVATLETQYF.

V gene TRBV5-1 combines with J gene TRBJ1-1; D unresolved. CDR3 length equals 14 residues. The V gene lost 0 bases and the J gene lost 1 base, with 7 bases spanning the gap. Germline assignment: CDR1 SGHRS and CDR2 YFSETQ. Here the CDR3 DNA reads TGCGCCAGCAGCTTGGATGGGCAGAACACTGAAGCTTTCTTT. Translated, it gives CASSLDGQNTEAFF.